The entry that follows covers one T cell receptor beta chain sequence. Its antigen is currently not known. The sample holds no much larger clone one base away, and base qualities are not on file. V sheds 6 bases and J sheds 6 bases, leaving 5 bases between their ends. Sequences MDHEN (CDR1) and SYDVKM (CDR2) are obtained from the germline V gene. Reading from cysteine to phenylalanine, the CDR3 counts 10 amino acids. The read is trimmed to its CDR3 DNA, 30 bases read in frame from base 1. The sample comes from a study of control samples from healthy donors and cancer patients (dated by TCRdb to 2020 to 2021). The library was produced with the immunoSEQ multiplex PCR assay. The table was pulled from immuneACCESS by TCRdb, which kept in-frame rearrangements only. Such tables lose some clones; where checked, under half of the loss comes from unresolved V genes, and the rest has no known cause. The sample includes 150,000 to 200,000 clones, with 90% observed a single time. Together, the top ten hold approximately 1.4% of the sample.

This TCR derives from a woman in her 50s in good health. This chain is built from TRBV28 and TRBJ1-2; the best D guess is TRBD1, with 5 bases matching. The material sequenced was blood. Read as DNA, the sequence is TGTGCCAGCAGAGGGGATGGCTACACCTTC. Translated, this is CASRGDGYTF.